This T cell receptor (beta chain) derives from a study of T cells in Graves' hyperthyroidism and ophthalmopathy. TCR beta CDR3 regions were amplified from RNA transcripts. With the HTBI primer set, the TCR CDR3 went through a first round of RT-PCR. TCRdb passed the multiplex PCR reads through MiXCR, listing each CDR3 protein once. The sample yields approximately 380,000 distinct CDR3 sequences, about 18% seen once. A note on this clonotype: Antigen unknown.

Germline V CDR1 and CDR2: SGHRS, YFSETQ. Trimming took 4 bases from V and 3 from J; bases not matched to a gene: 5. CDR3 length equals 15 residues. Study observations and caveats: A model built on 13 V-J features separated ophthalmopathy from stable hyperthyroidism. Most clonotypes expanded in the thyroid (above 0.001) were also present in blood.

The chain joins TRBV5-1 to TRBJ1-1, with 11 bases matching TRBD1. This receptor was obtained from a man younger than 30 with Graves' ophthalmopathy. The sequencing input was blood. The CDR3, as DNA: TGCGCCAGCAGCGCGACGGGACAGGGGGACACTGAAGCTTTCTTT. Translated: CASSATGQGDTEAFF.